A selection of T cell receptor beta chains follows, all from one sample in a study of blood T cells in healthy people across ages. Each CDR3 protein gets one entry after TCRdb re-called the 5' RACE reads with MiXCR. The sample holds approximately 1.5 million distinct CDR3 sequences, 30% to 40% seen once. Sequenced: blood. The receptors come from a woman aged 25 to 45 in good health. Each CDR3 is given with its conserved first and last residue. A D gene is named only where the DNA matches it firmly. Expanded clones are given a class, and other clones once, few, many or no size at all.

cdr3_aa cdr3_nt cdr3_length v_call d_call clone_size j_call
CSARDRGTPYEQYF TGCAGTGCTAGAGATCGAGGGACCCCCTACGAGCAGTACTTC 14 TRBV20-1 . . TRBJ2-7
CASSLDMGGYTF TGTGCCAGCAGCTTAGATATGGGTGGCTACACCTTC 12 TRBV7-2 . . TRBJ1-2
CASSVDPSGLTSYNEQFF TGTGCCAGCAGCGTAGACCCTTCGGGACTAACGTCCTACAATGAGCAGTTCTTC 18 TRBV9 TRBD2 few TRBJ2-1
CASSLQVAASGSYEQYF TGTGCCAGCAGTTTACAAGTCGCGGCTAGCGGCTCCTACGAGCAGTACTTC 17 TRBV27 TRBD2 . TRBJ2-7
CASSINQGGEQFF TGTGCCAGCAGCATCAATCAGGGGGGTGAGCAGTTCTTC 13 TRBV5-5 . many TRBJ2-1
CASSFLQRGIADTQYF TGTGCCAGCAGCTTCTTGCAGCGGGGAATCGCAGATACGCAGTATTTT 16 TRBV5-5 TRBD2 few TRBJ2-3
CASSGQVKIGYTF TGTGCCAGCAGTGGGCAGGTCAAGATTGGCTACACCTTC 13 TRBV6-1 . . TRBJ1-2
CASSQEPGQDTEAFF TGCGCCAGCAGCCAAGAGCCGGGACAGGACACTGAAGCTTTCTTT 15 TRBV4-1 TRBD1 few TRBJ1-1
CASAASPNRGYTF TGCGCCAGCGCCGCTTCCCCCAATCGGGGCTACACCTTC 13 TRBV5-1 . once TRBJ1-2
CATSRDRGRGEVGTQYF TGTGCCACCAGCAGAGATCGGGGCAGGGGCGAAGTAGGTACGCAGTATTTT 17 TRBV15 . . TRBJ2-3
CAWGTGTGYGYTF TGTGCCTGGGGAACCGGGACGGGCTATGGCTACACCTTC 13 TRBV30 . few TRBJ1-2
CASSNSPHGYTF TGTGCCAGCAGCAACAGCCCCCATGGCTACACCTTC 12 TRBV7-6 . . TRBJ1-2
CASGVGDTQYF TGTGCCAGCGGTGTAGGAGATACGCAGTATTTT 11 TRBV9 . . TRBJ2-3
CASSQDGRDTQYF TGCGCCAGCAGCCAAGATGGGCGGGATACGCAGTATTTT 13 TRBV4-1 . many TRBJ2-3
CASSELSGRTADTQYF TGTGCCAGCAGTGAGCTTAGCGGGAGAACGGCAGATACGCAGTATTTT 16 TRBV6-1 TRBD2 . TRBJ2-3
CASSFRGGGISGRYNEQYF TGTGCCAGCAGTTTCCGGGGCGGGGGGATCTCAGGGAGGTACAATGAGCAGTACTTC 19 TRBV12-3/TRBV12-4 TRBD2 . TRBJ2-7
CASSLTGGGLADLLAKNIQYF TGTGCCAGCAGCTTAACGGGGGGGGGACTAGCGGACCTACTAGCCAAAAACATTCAGTACTTC 21 TRBV12-3/TRBV12-4 TRBD2 . TRBJ2-4
CASSLEYGVSQPQHF TGTGCCAGCAGCTTAGAGTACGGGGTTAGCCAGCCCCAGCATTTT 15 TRBV11-2 . . TRBJ1-5
CASSLGGTQGREQYF TGTGCCAGCAGTTTAGGGGGGACACAGGGACGGGAGCAGTACTTC 15 TRBV12-3/TRBV12-4 . few TRBJ2-7
CATSSVPSHEQYF TGTGCCACCAGCAGTGTCCCCTCCCACGAGCAGTACTTC 13 TRBV15 . . TRBJ2-7
CASLRGSNSEAFF TGTGCCAGCCTCAGGGGGTCGAACTCTGAAGCTTTCTTT 13 TRBV11-2 TRBD1 . TRBJ1-1
CASSFGTGPFEQYF TGTGCCAGCAGTTTCGGGACAGGGCCATTCGAGCAGTACTTC 14 TRBV12-3/TRBV12-4 TRBD1 . TRBJ2-7
CASSQDPDPGSEQFF TGTGCCAGCAGCCAAGATCCGGACCCAGGAAGTGAGCAGTTCTTC 15 TRBV4-2 . . TRBJ2-1
CASSQDRATNYGYTF TGCGCCAGCAGCCAAGATCGCGCCACCAACTATGGCTACACCTTC 15 TRBV4-1 . . TRBJ1-2
CASSRGGMETQYF TGTGCCAGCAGCCGCGGGGGGATGGAGACCCAGTACTTC 13 TRBV11-3 TRBD2 few TRBJ2-5
CASSQVGRAGAKREQYF TGTGCCAGCAGCCAAGTCGGGCGCGCGGGGGCCAAGCGCGAGCAGTACTTC 17 TRBV3-1 . many TRBJ2-7
CSVILFRDILIGGGTQYF TGCAGTGTCATCCTATTCCGGGACATCCTTATTGGTGGAGGTACGCAGTATTTT 18 TRBV20-1 . . TRBJ2-3
CASSPRTSGGADTQYF TGTGCCAGCAGCCCAAGGACTAGCGGGGGGGCGGATACGCAGTATTTT 16 TRBV3-1 TRBD2 few TRBJ2-3
CASSKTTPDTQYF TGTGCCAGCAGCAAGACTACCCCAGATACGCAGTATTTT 13 TRBV7-9 . . TRBJ2-3
CASCHGLAGDTGELFF TGTGCCAGCTGTCATGGACTAGCGGGAGATACCGGGGAGCTGTTTTTT 16 TRBV7-2 TRBD2 few TRBJ2-2